This T cell receptor (beta chain) was captured by sequencing in a study of blood T cell repertoires in COVID-19. About the research overall: In each case, the material was cDNA or gDNA derived from T cells, B-cell-depleted T cells, or PBMCs.

The data were produced by immunoSEQ multiplex PCR, yet TCRdb's version contains in-frame clones alone and is incomplete. The sample has 110,000 or so clones, roughly 80% seen once. The CDR3 covers 16 residues. Trimming took 4 bases from V and 4 from J, leaving 20 bases between them. Germline values: CDR1 SGHTS, CDR2 YDEGEE. This TCR was sampled from an older man with acute or convalescent COVID-19. The sample taken for sequencing was peripheral blood. The V and J genes are TRBV5-8 and TRBJ2-5; TRBD1 might be the D (7 bases). The CDR3 region is CASSRGASQGGETQYF. In nucleotides, the CDR3 is TGTGCCAGCAGCCGCGGGGCGTCGCAGGGGGGAGAGACCCAGTACTTC.